One and the same sample provided the 6 T cell receptor beta chains below, sequenced in a study of response to subunit inactivated influenza vaccine. TCRdb reanalysed the RT-PCR reads using MiXCR and keeps one entry per CDR3 protein. The table lists 650,000 to 850,000 distinct CDR3 sequences, more than 11% of them singletons, with 6% to 7% in the top ten. The sequencing here drew on PBMCs from blood, taken around 14 days before vaccination. These receptors came from a man aged 45-65 years who received an inactivated influenza vaccine.

The sample holds many counts of this clonotype. The chain uses TRBV12-3 or TRBV12-4 and TRBJ1-6; 7 bases are shared with TRBD1. The CDR3 is 14 residues long. The ends lost 3 bases at V and 7 bases at J; junction bases unmatched: 3. The CDR3 nucleotides are TGTGCCAGCAGTTTCAGGGGGTGGAATTCACCCCTCCACTTT. It translates to CASSFRGWNSPLHF.

Many counts were recorded for this clonotype. This chain connects TRBV4-2 to TRBJ1-4, with 9 bases aligning to TRBD1. This CDR3 has 15 amino acids. Germline trimming cut 6 bases from V and 5 bases from J; bases unmatched to any gene: 7. Germline loops: CDR1 LGHNA, CDR2 YNFKEQ. The chain's CDR3 is CASSGAGTGNEKLFF. DNA of the CDR3: TGTGCCAGCAGTGGGGCCGGGACAGGGAATGAAAAACTGTTTTTT.

This clonotype has a count of ten or more. The rearrangement joins TRBV6-5 to TRBJ2-1; 7 bases line up with TRBD1. The CDR3 runs to 12 residues. V was pared by 9 bases and J by 2 bases, with 1 base of the junction left unmatched. CDR1 is MNHEY and CDR2 is SVGAGI in the germline V gene. In DNA, the CDR3 is TGTGCCAGTGGACAGGCCTACAATGAGCAGTTCTTC. Its translation is CASGQAYNEQFF.

J is TRBJ2-1 and V is TRBV7-2; D gene ambiguous. Trimming cost V 1 base and J 8 bases, with 6 bases left between them. This CDR3 region has 12 residues. CDR1 and CDR2 from the germline V gene are SGHTA and FQGNSA. The CDR3 sequence is CASSLGVHEQFF. The CDR3 nucleotides are TGTGCCAGCAGCTTAGGAGTCCATGAGCAGTTCTTC.

This clonotype was observed a few times. The rearrangement links TRBV12-3 or TRBV12-4 to TRBJ2-7; 7 nucleotides agree with TRBD2. Germline trimming cut 5 bases from V and 1 base from J; bases unmatched to any gene: 11. The CDR3 has 16 amino acids. The DNA of the CDR3 is TGTGCCAGCAGTACCGGCAGCGGGGTCCCTTCCTACGAGCAGTACTTC. Translated, it gives CASSTGSGVPSYEQYF.

The genes are TRBV7-9 and TRBJ1-2; no clear D. Looked up from germline, CDR1 is SEHNR and CDR2 is FQNEAQ (reference sequence). V was clipped by 5 bases and J by 3 bases, with 16 bases between them. This CDR3 has 15 residues. The CDR3 coding sequence is TGTGCCAGCAGCACCAGGAGGCTGGGCCACTATGGCTACACCTTC. This translates into CASSTRRLGHYGYTF.